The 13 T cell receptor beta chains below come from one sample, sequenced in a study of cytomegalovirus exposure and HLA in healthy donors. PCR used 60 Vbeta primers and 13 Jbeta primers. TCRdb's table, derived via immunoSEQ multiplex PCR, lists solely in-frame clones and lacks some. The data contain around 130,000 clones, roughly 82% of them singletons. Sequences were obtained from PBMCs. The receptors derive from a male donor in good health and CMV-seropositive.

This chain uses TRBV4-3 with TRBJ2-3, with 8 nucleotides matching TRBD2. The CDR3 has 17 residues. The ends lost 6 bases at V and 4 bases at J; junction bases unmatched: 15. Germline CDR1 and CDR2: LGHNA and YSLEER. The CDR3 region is CASRDSVAGRGADTQYF. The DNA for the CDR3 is TGCGCCAGCAGGGATTCCGTAGCGGGGAGGGGCGCAGATACGCAGTATTTT.

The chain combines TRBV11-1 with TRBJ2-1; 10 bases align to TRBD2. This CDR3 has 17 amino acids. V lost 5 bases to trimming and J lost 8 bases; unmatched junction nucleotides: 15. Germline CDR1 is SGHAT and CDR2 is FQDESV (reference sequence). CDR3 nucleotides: TGTGCCAGCAGCCCCTCCCCCAGAGCTAGCGGGAGCCATGAGCAGTTCTTC. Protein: CASSPSPRASGSHEQFF.

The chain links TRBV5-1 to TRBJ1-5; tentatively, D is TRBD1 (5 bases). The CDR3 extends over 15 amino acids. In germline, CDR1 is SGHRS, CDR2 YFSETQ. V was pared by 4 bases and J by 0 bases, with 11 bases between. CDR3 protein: CASSRTPYSNQPQHF. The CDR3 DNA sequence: TGCGCCAGCAGCAGGACACCCTATAGCAATCAGCCCCAGCATTTT.

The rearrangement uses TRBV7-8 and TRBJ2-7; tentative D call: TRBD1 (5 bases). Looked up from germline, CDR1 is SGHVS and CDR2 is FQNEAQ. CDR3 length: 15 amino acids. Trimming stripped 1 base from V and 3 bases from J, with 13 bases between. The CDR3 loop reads CASSLEATAGYEQYF. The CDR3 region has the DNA TGTGCCAGCAGCTTAGAGGCGACAGCCGGCTACGAGCAGTACTTC. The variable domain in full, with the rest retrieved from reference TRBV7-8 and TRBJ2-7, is GAGVSQSPRYKVAKRGQDVALRCDPISGHVSLFWYQQALGQGPEFLTYFQNEAQLDKSGLPSDRFFAERPEGSVSTLKIQRTQQEDSAVYLCASSLEATAGYEQYFGPGTRLTVT.

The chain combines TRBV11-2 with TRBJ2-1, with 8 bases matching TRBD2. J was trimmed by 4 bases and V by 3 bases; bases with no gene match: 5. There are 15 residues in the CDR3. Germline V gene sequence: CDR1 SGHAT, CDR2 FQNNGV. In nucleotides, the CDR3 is TGTGCCAGCAGCTTTAGCGGGATAGTATACAATGAGCAGTTCTTC. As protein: CASSFSGIVYNEQFF.

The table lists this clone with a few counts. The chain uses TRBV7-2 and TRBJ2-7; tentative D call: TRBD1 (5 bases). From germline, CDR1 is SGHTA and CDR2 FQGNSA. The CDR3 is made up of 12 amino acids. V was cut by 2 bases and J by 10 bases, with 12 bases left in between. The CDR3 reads CASSLLFQGQYF. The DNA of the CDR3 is TGTGCCAGCAGCTTACTATTCCAGGGACAGTACTTC.

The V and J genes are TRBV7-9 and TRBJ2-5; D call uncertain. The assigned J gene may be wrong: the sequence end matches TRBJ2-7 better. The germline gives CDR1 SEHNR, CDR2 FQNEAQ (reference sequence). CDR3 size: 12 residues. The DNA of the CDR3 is TGTGCCAGCAGCTTACCGGGTGACGAGCAGTACTTC. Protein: CASSLPGDEQYF.

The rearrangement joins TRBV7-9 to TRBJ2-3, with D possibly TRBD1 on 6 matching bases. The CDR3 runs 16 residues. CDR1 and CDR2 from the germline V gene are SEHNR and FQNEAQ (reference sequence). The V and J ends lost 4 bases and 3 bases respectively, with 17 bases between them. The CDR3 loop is CASSYRAGSTTDTQYF. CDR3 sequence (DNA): TGTGCCAGCAGCTACAGGGCGGGCTCAACAACAGATACGCAGTATTTT.

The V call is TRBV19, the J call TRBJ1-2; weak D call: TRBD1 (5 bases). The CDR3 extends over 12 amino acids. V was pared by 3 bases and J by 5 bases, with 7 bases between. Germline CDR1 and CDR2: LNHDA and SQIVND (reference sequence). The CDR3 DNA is TGTGCCAGTAGTATGACAGCATATGGCTACACCTTC. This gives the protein CASSMTAYGYTF.

In DNA form, the CDR3 reads TGTGCCAGCAGCAGAGGAGAGAGGGTTCTGTGGGAGCAGTACTTC. This translates into CASSRGERVLWEQYF. The genes are TRBV21-1 and TRBJ2-7; the table's TRBD2 call for D was not verified on the DNA. TRBV21-1 is deemed a pseudogene. The CDR3 runs 15 residues.

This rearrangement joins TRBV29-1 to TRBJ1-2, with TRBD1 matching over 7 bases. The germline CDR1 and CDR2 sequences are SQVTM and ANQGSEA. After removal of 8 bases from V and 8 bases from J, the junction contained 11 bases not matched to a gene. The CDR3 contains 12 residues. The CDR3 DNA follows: TGCAGCTCCAACCTACAGGGGATAGGCTACACCTTC. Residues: CSSNLQGIGYTF.

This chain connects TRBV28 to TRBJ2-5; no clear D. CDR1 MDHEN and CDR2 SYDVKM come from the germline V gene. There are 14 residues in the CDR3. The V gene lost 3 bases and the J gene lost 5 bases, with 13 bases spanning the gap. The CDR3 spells CASSFPRRSETQYF. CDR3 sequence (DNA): TGTGCCAGCAGTTTTCCCCGGCGGTCTGAGACCCAGTACTTC.

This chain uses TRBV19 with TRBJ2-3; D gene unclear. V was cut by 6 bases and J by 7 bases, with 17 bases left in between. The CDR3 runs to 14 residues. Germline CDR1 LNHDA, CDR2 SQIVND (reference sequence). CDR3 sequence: CASSTAREVNTQYF. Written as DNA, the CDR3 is TGTGCCAGTAGCACAGCCAGAGAAGTGAATACGCAGTATTTT.